There are many counts of the clone carrying this TCR beta chain. The germline CDR1 and CDR2 sequences are SGHRS and YFSETQ. Trimming pared 0 bases from V and 2 bases from J, leaving 11 bases between. The CDR3 runs to 15 residues. The data were obtained in a study of T-cell reconstitution after alpha-beta-depleted transplantation in children. Unique molecular identifiers were incorporated into the prepared TCRbeta library. One entry per CDR3 protein results from TCRdb running MiXCR on the PCR reads. The table records around 200,000 distinct CDR3 sequences, approximately 7% of them present only once. The source material was PBMCs from the stem cell graft donor, sampled from the stem cell graft. This chain connects TRBV5-1 to TRBJ1-2; no clear D. The source of this sequence is a human donor who donated a stem cell graft to a child with Wiskott-Aldrich syndrome. In DNA form, the CDR3 reads TGCGCCAGCAGCTTGGGAGCGGGATTGAACTATGGCTACACCTTC. Translating it yields CASSLGAGLNYGYTF.